This T cell receptor (beta chain) comes out of a study of blood T cell repertoires in COVID-19. There are a few counts of this clone. The CDR3 length is 16 residues. From germline, CDR1 is MGHRA and CDR2 YSYEKL. V lost 0 bases to trimming and J lost 0 bases, with 8 bases between them. Clones were read by immunoSEQ multiplex PCR, and TCRdb kept only the in-frame ones, dropping some. Among tens of thousands of clones listed, less than 85% were seen once. Input material: peripheral blood. The clonotype comes from a man in his fifties or sixties with acute or convalescent COVID-19. V is TRBV4-1 and J is TRBJ2-2, with D uncertain. The CDR3: CASSQDSRANTGELFF. In DNA, the CDR3 is TGCGCCAGCAGCCAAGATTCCCGAGCGAACACCGGGGAGCTGTTTTTT.